The 4 T cell receptor beta chains in this list originate from one sample, sequenced in a study of blood T cell repertoires in COVID-19. The data were produced by immunoSEQ multiplex PCR, yet TCRdb's version contains in-frame clones alone and is incomplete. Of approximately 260,000 clones in the sample, about 91% were seen once. The specimen was PBMCs or T cells enriched from blood (not recorded which). The receptors come from a woman in her 40s with acute COVID-19.

The V call is TRBV5-8, the J call TRBJ2-5; 8 bases line up with TRBD2. Germline V CDR1 and CDR2: SGHTS, YDEGEE. V was pared by 4 bases and J by 1 base, with 9 bases of the junction left unmatched. The CDR3 runs to 16 residues. The CDR3 reads CASSGLAGGPQETQYF. Here the CDR3 DNA reads TGTGCCAGCAGCGGTCTCGCGGGAGGTCCCCAAGAGACCCAGTACTTC.

V gene TRBV9 combines with J gene TRBJ1-3, with D unresolved. This CDR3 comprises 18 residues. V was shortened by 3 bases and J by 0 bases, with 19 bases between the two germline ends. The germline gives CDR1 SGDLS, CDR2 YYNGEE. CDR3 region: CASSAVENARLSGNTIYF. The CDR3 nucleotides read TGTGCCAGCAGCGCCGTTGAGAACGCGCGCCTCTCTGGAAACACCATATATTTT.

This sequence joins TRBV9 and TRBJ2-1; no clear D. The germline gives CDR1 SGDLS, CDR2 YYNGEE. The CDR3 loop spans 13 amino acids. Trimming shortened V by 3 bases and J by 3 bases, and 7 bases separated the two germline ends. The CDR3 nucleotides read TGTGCCAGCAGCGCTGCTAACTACAATGAGCAGTTCTTC. It encodes CASSAANYNEQFF. Using reference TRBV9 and TRBJ2-1 for the parts outside the CDR3, the full variable domain is DSGVTQTPKHLITATGQRVTLRCSPRSGDLSVYWYQQSLDQGLQFLIQYYNGEERAKGNILERFSAQQFPDLHSELNLSSLELGDSALYFCASSAANYNEQFFGPGTRLTVL.

This clone was counted between two and nine times. The J gene is TRBJ1-5, the V gene TRBV7-9; 8 bases agree with TRBD1. With V trimmed by 5 bases and J by 7 bases, 7 bases remained unmatched. From germline, CDR1 is SEHNR and CDR2 FQNEAQ (reference sequence). This CDR3 contains 14 residues. The CDR3 DNA sequence: TGTGCCAGCAGCCCGACAGGGGATCGGCAGCCCCAGCATTTT. This codes for CASSPTGDRQPQHF.